This record looks at one TCR beta chain sequence and its context. These data are taken from a study of blood T cell repertoires in COVID-19. Participant age was roughly 18 to 100 years, and participants resided in approximately 24 US areas. Trimming took 7 bases from V and 8 from J; bases not matched to a gene: 11. The germline CDR1 and CDR2 sequences are SEHNR and FQNEAQ (reference sequence). CDR3 length: 14 residues. Original methodology: Reference gene primer amplification gave estimated nucleated cell counts. TCRdb's table, derived via immunoSEQ multiplex PCR, lists solely in-frame clones and lacks some. Clonal size and the V and J genes are those of that table, whereas D and trimming came from the DNA. Of some 200,000 clones listed, over 80% are singletons.

The sequencing input was PBMCs or T cells enriched from blood (not recorded which). This clonotype was sampled from a man aged 18 to 29 with acute COVID-19. The V and J genes are TRBV7-9 and TRBJ2-1; 7 bases are shared with TRBD2. CDR3 coding DNA: TGTGCCAGCACCATAAAGTGGGGGGGTTATGAGCAGTTCTTC. It specifies CASTIKWGGYEQFF.